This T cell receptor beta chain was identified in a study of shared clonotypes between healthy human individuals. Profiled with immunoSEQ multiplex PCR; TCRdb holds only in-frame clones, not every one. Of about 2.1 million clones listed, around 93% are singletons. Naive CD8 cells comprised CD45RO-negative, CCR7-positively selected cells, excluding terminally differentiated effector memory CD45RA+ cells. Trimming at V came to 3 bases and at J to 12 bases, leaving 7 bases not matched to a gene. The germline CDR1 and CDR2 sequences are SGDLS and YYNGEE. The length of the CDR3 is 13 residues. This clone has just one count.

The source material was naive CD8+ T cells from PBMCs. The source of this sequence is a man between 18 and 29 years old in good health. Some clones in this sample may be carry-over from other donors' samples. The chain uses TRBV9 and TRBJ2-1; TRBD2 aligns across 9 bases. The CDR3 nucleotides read TGTGCCAGCAGCGGGGATAGCGGGAGTGGGCAGTTCTTC. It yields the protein CASSGDSGSGQFF.